Listed below are T cell receptor beta chains from one sample, sequenced in a study of patients and donors after allogeneic stem cell transplantation. TCRdb re-called the RT-PCR reads through MiXCR, storing one row per CDR3 protein. The sample lists about 100,000 distinct CDR3 sequences, roughly 35% occurring once. What was sequenced was blood, either unsorted or a sorted T cell fraction (not recorded which). Receptor source: a human donor who was either an allogeneic HSCT recipient or a stem cell or donor lymphocyte infusion donor (not recorded which). It is not recorded whose cells these are; they may come from a transplant donor. The CDR3 runs from the conserved cysteine through the conserved F or W. The D gene is left open where the match is weak. Size is stated for part of the rows, as once, few or many counts, or as a class when the clone is expanded.

V	J	size	D	DNA	CDR3
TRBV15	TRBJ2-7	once	-	TGTGCCACCAGTCTCCGGACGGCGTCCTACGAGCAGTACTTC	CATSLRTASYEQYF
TRBV12-3/TRBV12-4	TRBJ1-3	-	TRBD1	TGTGCCAGCAACCCCCTTACAGGGGCGCACGGAAACACCATATATTTT	CASNPLTGAHGNTIYF
TRBV20-1	TRBJ1-5	-	TRBD1	TGCAGTGCTAGGCGGACCGGGACAGCTAGAGAGCCCCAGCATTTT	CSARRTGTAREPQHF
TRBV24-1	TRBJ1-2	-	-	TGTGCCACCAGTGACCCCGGATCATATGGCTACACCTTC	CATSDPGSYGYTF
TRBV24-1	TRBJ2-5	many	-	TGTGCCACCAGTGATACGGGACTCGGGGGAGAGACCCAGTACTTC	CATSDTGLGGETQYF
TRBV29-1	TRBJ2-2	-	TRBD1	TGCAGCGTCCGGACAGGGAACACCGGGGAGCTGTTTTTT	CSVRTGNTGELFF
TRBV25-1	TRBJ1-2	few	-	TGTGCCAGCAGTCCTCCCGGGAGGGGTCCCTATGGCTACACCTTC	CASSPPGRGPYGYTF
TRBV15	TRBJ1-4	few	-	TGTGCCACCAGGTACTGGGATAATGAAAAACTGTTTTTT	CATRYWDNEKLFF
TRBV11-3	TRBJ2-3	once	-	TGTGCCAGCAGCTCCCGCCTCGGGAATACGCAGTATTTT	CASSSRLGNTQYF
TRBV7-2	TRBJ2-1	once	-	TGTGCCAGCAGCCGTCCCCAGAGTCTGGGAGGTGTATACAATGAGCAGTTCTTC	CASSRPQSLGGVYNEQFF
TRBV4-3	TRBJ2-1	few	-	TGCGCCAGCAGCCAAGAGACTAACTCCTACAATGAGCAGTTCTTC	CASSQETNSYNEQFF
TRBV6-6	TRBJ1-1	few	-	TGTGCCAGCGTCCATCCAAAAACCCACACTGAAGCTTTCTTT	CASVHPKTHTEAFF
TRBV10-3	TRBJ2-3	-	-	TGTGCCACTAGAGGGGATCCGGCAGATACGCAGTATTTT	CATRGDPADTQYF
TRBV20-1	TRBJ1-6	many	TRBD1	TGCAGTGCTAGTGGGACAGATAATTCACCCCTCCACTTT	CSASGTDNSPLHF
TRBV6-2/TRBV6-3	TRBJ2-1	-	TRBD2	TGTGCCAGCAGTTACTTACCCGTACTAGCGGGAATGTACAATGAGCAGTTCTTC	CASSYLPVLAGMYNEQFF